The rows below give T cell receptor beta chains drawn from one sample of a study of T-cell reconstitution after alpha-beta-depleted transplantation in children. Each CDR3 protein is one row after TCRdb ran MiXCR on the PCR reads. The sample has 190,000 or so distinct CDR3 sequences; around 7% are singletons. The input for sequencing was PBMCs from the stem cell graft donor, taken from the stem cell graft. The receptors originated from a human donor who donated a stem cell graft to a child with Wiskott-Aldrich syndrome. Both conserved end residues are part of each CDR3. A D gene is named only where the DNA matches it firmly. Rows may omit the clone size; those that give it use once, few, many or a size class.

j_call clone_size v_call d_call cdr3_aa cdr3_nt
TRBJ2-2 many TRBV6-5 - CASSYTETGFGELFF TGTGCCAGCAGTTACACAGAAACAGGGTTCGGGGAGCTGTTTTTT
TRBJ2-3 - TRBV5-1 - CASSSLASPDTQYF TGCGCCAGCAGCTCACTAGCTTCTCCAGATACGCAGTATTTT
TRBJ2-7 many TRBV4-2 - CASSQWVRDGVLEQYF TGTGCCAGCAGCCAATGGGTAAGGGACGGGGTTTTGGAGCAGTACTTC
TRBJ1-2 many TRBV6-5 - CASSQPGVNYGYTF TGTGCCAGCAGCCAACCAGGTGTAAACTATGGCTACACCTTC
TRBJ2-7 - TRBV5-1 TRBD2 CASSSATSGRGEQYF TGCGCCAGCAGCTCAGCCACTAGCGGGAGAGGCGAGCAGTACTTC
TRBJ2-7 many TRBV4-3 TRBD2 CASSQETRSGRAAGEQYF TGCGCCAGCAGCCAAGAAACTCGGAGCGGGAGGGCCGCAGGCGAGCAGTACTTC
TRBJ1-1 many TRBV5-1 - CASSPIVPGNTEAFF TGCGCCAGCAGCCCCATAGTCCCTGGGAACACTGAAGCTTTCTTT
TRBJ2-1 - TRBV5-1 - CASTPGRIQYNEQFF TGCGCCAGCACCCCCGGACGGATTCAATACAATGAGCAGTTCTTC
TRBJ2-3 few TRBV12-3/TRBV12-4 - CASSRQSRGGTSTDTQYF TGTGCCAGCAGTCGCCAGAGTAGAGGGGGGACCAGCACAGATACGCAGTATTTT
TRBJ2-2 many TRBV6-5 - CASSYGQPNTGELFF TGTGCCAGCAGTTACGGACAGCCGAACACCGGGGAGCTGTTTTTT
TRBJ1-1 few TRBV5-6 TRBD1 CASSLDRGRRVNTEAFF TGTGCCAGCAGTTTGGACAGGGGGCGAAGGGTGAACACTGAAGCTTTCTTT
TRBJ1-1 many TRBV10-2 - CASSGGIWTEAFF TGCGCCAGCAGTGGCGGAATTTGGACTGAAGCTTTCTTT
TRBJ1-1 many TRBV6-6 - CASSLGGVAEAFF TGTGCCAGCAGCCTTGGAGGGGTCGCTGAAGCTTTCTTT
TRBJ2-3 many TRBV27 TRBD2 CASSRKAGGTSTDTQYF TGTGCCAGCAGCCGAAAAGCGGGAGGGACTAGCACAGATACGCAGTATTTT
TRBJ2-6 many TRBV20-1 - CSARDTALGINSGANVLTF TGCAGTGCTAGAGATACGGCACTGGGGATCAACTCTGGGGCCAACGTCCTGACTTTC
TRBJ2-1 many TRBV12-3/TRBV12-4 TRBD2 CASSFGGGQDEQFF TGTGCCAGCAGTTTCGGGGGGGGCCAGGATGAGCAGTTCTTC
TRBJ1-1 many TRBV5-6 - CASSLTVGAGNTEAFF TGTGCCAGCAGCTTAACAGTGGGGGCCGGGAACACTGAAGCTTTCTTT